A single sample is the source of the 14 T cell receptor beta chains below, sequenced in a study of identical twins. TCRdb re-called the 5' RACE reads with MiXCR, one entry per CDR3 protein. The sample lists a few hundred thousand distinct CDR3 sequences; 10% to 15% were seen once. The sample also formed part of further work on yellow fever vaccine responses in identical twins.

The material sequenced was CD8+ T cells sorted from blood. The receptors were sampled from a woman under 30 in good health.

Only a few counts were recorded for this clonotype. The CDR3 DNA reads TGTGCCAGCACCCTAGCGGGAGGGCCCAATGAGCAGTTCTTC. Translated, it gives CASTLAGGPNEQFF. The chain combines TRBV5-5 with TRBJ2-1; 12 bases agree with TRBD2. Germline assignment: CDR1 SGHKS and CDR2 YYEKEE (reference sequence). This CDR3 is built from 14 residues. V lost 6 bases and J lost 6; bases outside the gene matches: 4.

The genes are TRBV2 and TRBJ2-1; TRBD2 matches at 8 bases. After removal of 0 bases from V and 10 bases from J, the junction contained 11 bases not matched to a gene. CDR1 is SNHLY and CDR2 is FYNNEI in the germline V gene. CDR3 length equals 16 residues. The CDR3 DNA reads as TGTGCCAGCAGTGAAGCTCCCAGCGGGGGAACGCGCGAGCAGTTCTTC. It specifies CASSEAPSGGTREQFF.

The CDR3 DNA sequence: TGTGCCAGCGGCTCTGCAGATACGCAGTATTTT. Encoded protein: CASGSADTQYF. This sequence joins TRBV9 and TRBJ2-3; D is unresolved. Trimming pared 7 bases from V and 4 bases from J, leaving 7 bases between. The CDR3 length is 11 residues. Germline lookup yields CDR1 SGDLS and CDR2 YYNGEE.

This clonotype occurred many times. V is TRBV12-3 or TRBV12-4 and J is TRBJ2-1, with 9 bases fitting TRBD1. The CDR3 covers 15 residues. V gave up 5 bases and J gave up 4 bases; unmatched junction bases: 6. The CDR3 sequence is CASSPYRGPYNEQFF. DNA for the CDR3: TGTGCCAGCAGTCCTTACAGGGGGCCTTACAATGAGCAGTTCTTC.

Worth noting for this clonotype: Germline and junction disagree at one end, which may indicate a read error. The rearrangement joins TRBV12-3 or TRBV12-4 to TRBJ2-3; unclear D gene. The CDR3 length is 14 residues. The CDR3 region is CASGPAGVTYTQYF. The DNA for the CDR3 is TGTGCCAGCGGTCCAGCCGGAGTCACATATACGCAGTATTTT.

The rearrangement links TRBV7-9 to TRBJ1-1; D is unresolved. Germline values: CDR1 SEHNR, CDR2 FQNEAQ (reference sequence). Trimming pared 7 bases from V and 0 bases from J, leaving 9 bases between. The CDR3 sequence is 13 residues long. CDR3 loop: CASTPTMNTEAFF. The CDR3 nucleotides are TGTGCCAGCACCCCAACTATGAACACTGAAGCTTTCTTT.

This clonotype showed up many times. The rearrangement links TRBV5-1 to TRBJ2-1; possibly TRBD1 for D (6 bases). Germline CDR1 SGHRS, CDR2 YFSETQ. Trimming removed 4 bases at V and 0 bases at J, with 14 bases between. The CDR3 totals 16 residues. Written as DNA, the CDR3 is TGCGCCAGCAGCCCCAAAACAGGGAGCTCCTACAATGAGCAGTTCTTC. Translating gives CASSPKTGSSYNEQFF.

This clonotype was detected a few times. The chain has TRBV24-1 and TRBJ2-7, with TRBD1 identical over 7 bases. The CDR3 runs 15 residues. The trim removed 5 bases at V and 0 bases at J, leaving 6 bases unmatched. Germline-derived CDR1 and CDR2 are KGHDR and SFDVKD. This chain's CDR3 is CATSAGPGGSYEQYF. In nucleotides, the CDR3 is TGTGCCACCAGTGCAGGGCCAGGGGGCTCCTACGAGCAGTACTTC.

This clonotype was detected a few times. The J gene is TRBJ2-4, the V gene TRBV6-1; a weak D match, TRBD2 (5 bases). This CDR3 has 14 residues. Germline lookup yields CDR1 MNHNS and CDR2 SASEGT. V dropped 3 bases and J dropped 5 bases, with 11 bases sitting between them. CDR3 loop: CASSDRGQQNIQYF. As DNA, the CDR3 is TGTGCCAGCAGTGATCGGGGTCAGCAAAACATTCAGTACTTC.

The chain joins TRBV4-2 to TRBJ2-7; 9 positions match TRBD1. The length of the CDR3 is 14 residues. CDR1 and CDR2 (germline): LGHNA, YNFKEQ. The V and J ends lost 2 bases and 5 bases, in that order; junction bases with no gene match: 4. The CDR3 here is CASSQRTGAHEQYF. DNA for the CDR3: TGTGCCAGCAGCCAAAGGACAGGGGCCCACGAGCAGTACTTC.

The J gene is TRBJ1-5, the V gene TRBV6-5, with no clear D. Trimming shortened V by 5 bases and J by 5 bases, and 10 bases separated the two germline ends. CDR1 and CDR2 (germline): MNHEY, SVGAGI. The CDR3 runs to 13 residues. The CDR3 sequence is CASSHGGYQPQHF. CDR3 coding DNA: TGTGCCAGCAGTCATGGAGGGTATCAGCCCCAGCATTTT.

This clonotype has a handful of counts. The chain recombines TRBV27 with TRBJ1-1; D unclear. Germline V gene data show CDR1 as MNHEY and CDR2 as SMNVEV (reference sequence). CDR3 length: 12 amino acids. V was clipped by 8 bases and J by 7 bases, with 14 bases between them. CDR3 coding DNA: TGTGCCAGCGGCCGTGGTCAATATGAAGCTTTCTTT. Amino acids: CASGRGQYEAFF.

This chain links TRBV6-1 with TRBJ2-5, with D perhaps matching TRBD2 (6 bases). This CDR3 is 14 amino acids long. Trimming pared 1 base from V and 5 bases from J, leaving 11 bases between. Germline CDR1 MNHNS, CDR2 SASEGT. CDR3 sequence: CASSEGRDLETQYF. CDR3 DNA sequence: TGTGCCAGCAGTGAAGGCAGGGACTTGGAGACCCAGTACTTC.

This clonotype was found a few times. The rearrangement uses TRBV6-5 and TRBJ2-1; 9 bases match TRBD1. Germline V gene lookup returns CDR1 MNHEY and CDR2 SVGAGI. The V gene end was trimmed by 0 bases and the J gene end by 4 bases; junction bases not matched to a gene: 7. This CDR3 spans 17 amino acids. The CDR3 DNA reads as TGTGCCAGCAGTTACTCTTGGGGACAGGGCCATTACAATGAGCAGTTCTTC. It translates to CASSYSWGQGHYNEQFF.